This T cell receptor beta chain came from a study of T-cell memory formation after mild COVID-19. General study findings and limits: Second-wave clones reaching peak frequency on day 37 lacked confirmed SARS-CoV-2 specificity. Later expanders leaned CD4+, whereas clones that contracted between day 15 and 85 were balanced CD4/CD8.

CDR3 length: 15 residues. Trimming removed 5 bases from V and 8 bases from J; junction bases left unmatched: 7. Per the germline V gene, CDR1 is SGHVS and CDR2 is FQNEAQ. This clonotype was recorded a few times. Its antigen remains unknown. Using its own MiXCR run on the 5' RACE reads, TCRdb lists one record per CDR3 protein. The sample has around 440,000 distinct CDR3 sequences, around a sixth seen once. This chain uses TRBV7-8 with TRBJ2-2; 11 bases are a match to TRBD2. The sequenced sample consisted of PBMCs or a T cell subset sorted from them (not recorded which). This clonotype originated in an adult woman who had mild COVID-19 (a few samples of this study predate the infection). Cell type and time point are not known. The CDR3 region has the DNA TGTGCCAGCAGCCACGGGACTAGCGGAGGGGGGGAGCTGTTTTTT. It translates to CASSHGTSGGGELFF.